The 29 T cell receptor beta chains below all came from one sample that was sequenced in a study of T-cell reconstitution after alpha-beta-depleted transplantation in children. Unique molecular identifiers were used in preparing the TCRbeta library. TCRdb re-analysed the PCR reads in MiXCR, keeping a single row per CDR3 protein. Among about 100,000 distinct CDR3 sequences listed, approximately 6% were seen once. Sequencing was performed on PBMCs, mostly from graft donor cells, taken 60 days after TCRalphabeta/CD19-depleted stem cell transplant. These receptors were obtained from a female patient younger than 10 who had a stem cell transplant for Fanconi anemia, so the T cells may come from the graft donor.

This chain connects TRBV7-9 to TRBJ2-7; possibly TRBD2 for D (6 bases). The length of the CDR3 is 16 residues. CDR1 is SEHNR, CDR2 FQNEAQ, per germline (reference sequence). Trimming stripped 3 bases from V and 9 bases from J, with 24 bases between. CDR3 in amino acids: CASSFVVGLLGAMQYF. The CDR3 coding sequence is TGTGCCAGCAGCTTTGTCGTGGGACTTCTCGGCGCCATGCAGTACTTC.

The chain links TRBV24-1 to TRBJ2-1; 7 bases align to TRBD2. The CDR3 spans 15 residues. The germline V gene has CDR1 KGHDR and CDR2 SFDVKD. The ends lost 4 bases at V and 5 bases at J; junction bases unmatched: 7. The CDR3 is CATSEVLATHNEQFF. The CDR3 region has the DNA TGTGCCACCAGTGAAGTACTAGCGACACACAATGAGCAGTTCTTC.

In its sample, this clonotype was seen many times. The chain recombines TRBV3-1 with TRBJ2-4; D perhaps matches TRBD2 (5 bases). Looked up from germline, CDR1 is LGHDT and CDR2 is YNNKEL (reference sequence). This CDR3 region has 15 residues. With 6 bases removed from V and 1 base from J, the gap between germline ends came to 13 bases. CDR3 sequence reads: CASRLGRAAKNIQYF. The CDR3 nucleotides read TGTGCCAGCAGACTAGGTAGAGCGGCCAAAAACATTCAGTACTTC.

The table lists this clonotype with a count of one. The chain employs TRBV20-1 and TRBJ2-3; TRBD2 agrees at 10 bases. Germline loops: CDR1 DFQATT, CDR2 SNEGSKA (reference sequence). CDR3 size: 15 residues. Trimming removed 1 base from V and 1 base from J; junction bases left unmatched: 2. DNA for the CDR3: TGCAGTGCTAGAGCCGGGACTAGCGGCACAGATACGCAGTATTTT. As protein: CSARAGTSGTDTQYF.

The gene calls are TRBV10-3 and TRBJ1-5; 9 bases line up with TRBD1. J lost 5 bases, V lost 5 bases, and 1 base had no gene match. The CDR3 is 13 amino acids. Germline CDR1 ENHRY, CDR2 SYGVKD. CDR3 region: CAISRTGDQPQHF. DNA for the CDR3: TGTGCCATCAGTAGGACAGGGGATCAGCCCCAGCATTTT.

The rearrangement joins TRBV4-1 to TRBJ1-3, with D possibly being TRBD1 (5 bases). The germline CDR1 and CDR2 sequences are MGHRA and YSYEKL. The ends were cut back, 1 base at V and 3 bases at J, with 10 bases in the middle. This CDR3 has 15 amino acids. The CDR3 loop is CASSQGREVGNTIYF. CDR3 nucleotides: TGCGCCAGCAGCCAAGGCAGGGAAGTTGGAAACACCATATATTTT.

This clonotype was observed a handful of times. This sequence joins TRBV2 and TRBJ2-2, with D perhaps TRBD2 (6 bases). V lost 5 bases and J 5 bases, leaving 12 bases between the germline ends. The V gene's germline CDR1 is SNHLY and CDR2 FYNNEI. The CDR3 extends over 14 amino acids. The CDR3 DNA sequence: TGTGCCAGCAGTCGGGCGGGGAGTACCGGGGAGCTGTTTTTT. Protein product: CASSRAGSTGELFF.

In its sample, this clonotype was seen many times. The chain couples TRBV5-1 to TRBJ2-3, with D perhaps TRBD2 (6 bases). Germline V gives CDR1 SGHRS, CDR2 YFSETQ. The V end lost 4 bases, the J end lost 1 base, and 22 bases lay between the germline ends. The CDR3 has 18 amino acids. CDR3 nucleotide sequence: TGCGCCAGCAGCGTTGGGGGAACGCCGGGACTCCGCACAGATACGCAGTATTTT. It encodes CASSVGGTPGLRTDTQYF.

This clonotype has a count of ten or more. This chain uses TRBV20-1 with TRBJ2-3, with D perhaps matching TRBD2 (5 bases). This CDR3 contains 12 residues. Trimming took off 5 bases at V and 2 bases at J, with 8 bases between the two ends. Germline CDR1 DFQATT, CDR2 SNEGSKA (reference sequence). The CDR3: CSARLHTDTQYF. Written as DNA, the CDR3 is TGCAGTGCTCGACTACACACAGATACGCAGTATTTT.

There are many counts of this clonotype. The V gene is TRBV12-3 or TRBV12-4, the J gene TRBJ2-1; 8 bases match TRBD1. The CDR3 covers 13 residues. The trim removed 7 bases at V and 6 bases at J, leaving 5 bases unmatched. The CDR3 region has the DNA TGTGCCAGCATCATTACAGGGGGCAATGAGCAGTTCTTC. This codes for CASIITGGNEQFF.

This clonotype has ten or more counts. The chain carries TRBV20-1 and TRBJ2-1; D is possibly TRBD2 (5 bases). V lost 3 bases and J lost 5, with 11 bases in between. This CDR3 is 13 amino acids long. Germline V gives CDR1 DFQATT, CDR2 SNEGSKA (reference sequence). The CDR3 DNA reads as TGCAGTGCTAGCCCTCAAGCGGACAATGAGCAGTTCTTC. Its translation: CSASPQADNEQFF.

This clonotype was detected only a few times. The chain joins TRBV7-2 to TRBJ2-3, with unresolved D. The V end was cut by 5 bases, the J end by 4 bases, with 19 bases between. This CDR3 region has 16 residues. Germline V gives CDR1 SGHTA, CDR2 FQGNSA. The CDR3 sequence: CASSIEPAPSSDTQYF. CDR3 coding DNA: TGTGCCAGCAGCATAGAGCCGGCCCCTTCTTCAGATACGCAGTATTTT.

This clonotype was found many times. This chain joins TRBV7-2 and TRBJ2-7; TRBD2 aligns across 8 bases. The CDR3 runs to 14 residues. Trimming removed 9 bases from V and 2 bases from J; junction bases left unmatched: 9. Per germline, CDR1 SGHTA and CDR2 FQGNSA. CDR3 in amino acids: CASGLELAAYEQYF. In DNA, the CDR3 is TGTGCCAGTGGACTTGAACTAGCGGCCTACGAGCAGTACTTC.

This clonotype was recorded a few times. The rearrangement uses TRBV20-1 and TRBJ1-2, with D perhaps matching TRBD1 (5 bases). Germline loops: CDR1 DFQATT, CDR2 SNEGSKA (reference sequence). Trimming took 0 bases from V and 5 from J, leaving 25 bases between them. The CDR3 loop spans 18 amino acids. Here the CDR3 DNA reads TGCAGTGCTAGAGATATTTCACTTCGACCCCAGGGAGGGTATGGCTACACCTTC. This translates into CSARDISLRPQGGYGYTF.

This clonotype was observed a few times. The rearrangement links TRBV6-2 or TRBV6-3 to TRBJ1-6, with D perhaps matching TRBD1 (5 bases). V was cut by 6 bases and J by 7 bases, with 19 bases left in between. The CDR3 sequence is 16 residues long. Germline-derived CDR1 and CDR2 are MNHEY and SVGEGT. The CDR3: CASSQRGRGTNSPLHF. As DNA, the CDR3 is TGTGCCAGCAGCCAGAGGGGACGGGGAACAAATTCACCCCTCCACTTT.

This clonotype was counted ten times or more. The chain recombines TRBV7-3 with TRBJ2-1; TRBD2 matches 8 bases. Germline CDR1 SGHTA, CDR2 FQGTGA. The CDR3 is 15 amino acids. J was trimmed by 5 bases and V by 0 bases; bases with no gene match: 3. In DNA form, the CDR3 reads TGTGCCAGCAGCTTAACGGGACTAGGGAACAATGAGCAGTTCTTC. It yields the protein CASSLTGLGNNEQFF.

This clonotype appeared many times. The rearrangement uses TRBV5-1 and TRBJ2-5, with 9 positions matching TRBD2. Per germline, CDR1 SGHRS and CDR2 YFSETQ. This CDR3 spans 16 amino acids. J lost 4 bases, V lost 2 bases, and 9 bases had no gene match. The CDR3 nucleotides read TGCGCCAGCAGCTTAGTTAGCGGGAGTGGAATAGAGACCCAGTACTTC. It is translated as CASSLVSGSGIETQYF.

This clonotype occurred many times. This chain connects TRBV2 to TRBJ2-3; unclear D gene. CDR1 is SNHLY and CDR2 is FYNNEI in the germline V gene. The CDR3 totals 14 residues. The V end was cut by 4 bases, the J end by 1 base, with 9 bases between. CDR3 protein: CASSVGFGTDTQYF. For the CDR3, the DNA is TGTGCCAGCAGTGTCGGGTTCGGCACAGATACGCAGTATTTT. Drawing the rest from reference TRBV2 and TRBJ2-3, the complete variable domain is EPEVTQTPSHQVTQMGQEVILRCVPISNHLYFYWYRQILGQKVEFLVSFYNNEISEKSEIFDDQFSVERPDGSNFTLKIRSTKLEDSAMYFCASSVGFGTDTQYFGPGTRLTVL.

This clonotype has ten or more counts. This chain connects TRBV7-9 to TRBJ1-2; 9 positions agree with TRBD1. Looked up from germline, CDR1 is SEHNR and CDR2 is FQNEAQ (reference sequence). The V gene end was trimmed by 5 bases and the J gene end by 2 bases; junction bases not matched to a gene: 6. The CDR3 has 15 amino acids. The CDR3 spells CASSTGTGINYGYTF. The CDR3 DNA follows: TGTGCCAGCAGCACCGGGACAGGGATAAACTATGGCTACACCTTC.

The V call is TRBV6-5, the J call TRBJ2-1; 11 bases fit TRBD1. The CDR3 length is 16 residues. V lost 0 bases to trimming and J lost 6 bases; unmatched junction nucleotides: 4. Germline CDR1 is MNHEY and CDR2 is SVGAGI. This chain's CDR3 is CASSYSRTGGLNEQFF. The CDR3 region has the DNA TGTGCCAGCAGTTACTCGCGGACAGGGGGCCTCAATGAGCAGTTCTTC.

This clonotype was counted at least ten times. The rearrangement uses TRBV4-2 and TRBJ2-2; 10 nucleotides align to TRBD2. Germline loops: CDR1 LGHNA, CDR2 YNFKEQ. V lost 7 bases to trimming and J lost 6 bases; unmatched junction nucleotides: 2. This CDR3 comprises 13 residues. The CDR3 DNA reads TGTGCCAGCACCGGGACTAGCGCCGGGGAGCTGTTTTTT. This gives the protein CASTGTSAGELFF.

This clonotype has ten or more counts. The V gene is TRBV20-1, the J gene TRBJ2-4; 9 nucleotides align to TRBD2. Germline V gives CDR1 DFQATT, CDR2 SNEGSKA (reference sequence). V shed 4 bases and J 1 base; nucleotides not matched to a gene: 11. The CDR3 loop spans 17 amino acids. CDR3: CSATSGIGIGAKNIQYF. Written as DNA, the CDR3 is TGCAGTGCTACTAGCGGGATTGGCATAGGGGCCAAAAACATTCAGTACTTC.

This clonotype has only a few counts. The chain carries TRBV2 and TRBJ1-5, with D perhaps TRBD1 (6 bases). The germline V and J ends were trimmed by 11 bases and 1 base, with 18 bases remaining between them. The CDR3 runs to 15 residues. Germline CDR1 SNHLY, CDR2 FYNNEI. CDR3 protein: CAAPYRDGSNQPQHF. DNA for the CDR3: TGTGCCGCCCCTTACAGGGATGGAAGCAATCAGCCCCAGCATTTT.

This clonotype was seen more than once but under ten times. The V call is TRBV20-1, the J call TRBJ2-5, with 8 bases matching TRBD2. The length of the CDR3 is 17 residues. The V gene end was trimmed by 1 base and the J gene end by 4 bases; junction bases not matched to a gene: 14. The germline V gene has CDR1 DFQATT and CDR2 SNEGSKA (reference sequence). The CDR3 protein is CSARVLYGRAIGETQYF. As DNA, the CDR3 is TGCAGTGCTAGAGTTCTTTACGGGAGGGCCATCGGAGAGACCCAGTACTTC.

Ten or more counts support this clonotype. The chain couples TRBV6-2 or TRBV6-3 to TRBJ2-1; 9 bases map to TRBD2. This CDR3 has 18 amino acids. Trimming took 6 bases from V and 3 from J; bases not matched to a gene: 15. Germline assignment: CDR1 MNHEY and CDR2 SVGEGT. CDR3 in amino acids: CASSFLSTSGGIYNEQFF. CDR3 in DNA: TGTGCCAGCAGCTTCCTCTCGACTAGCGGAGGAATCTACAATGAGCAGTTCTTC.

This clonotype was counted ten times or more. The CDR3 coding sequence is TGTGCCAGCAGTGAACCCCGATCAGGCTACAATGAGCAGTTCTTC. It encodes CASSEPRSGYNEQFF. This sequence joins TRBV25-1 and TRBJ2-1; D remains ambiguous. The CDR3 covers 15 residues. Between the trimmed V and J ends, which lost 2 bases and 3 bases, there was a span of 11 bases. Germline assignment: CDR1 MGHDK and CDR2 SYGVNS.

This clonotype was picked up many times. The V call is TRBV5-1, the J call TRBJ2-1; D gene uncertain. Trimming left V 5 bases short and J 9 bases short, with 6 bases between. The germline gives CDR1 SGHRS, CDR2 YFSETQ. The CDR3 sequence is 10 residues long. The CDR3 region has the DNA TGCGCCAGCAGACACCTTGAGCAGTTCTTC. Its translation: CASRHLEQFF.

This clonotype has ten or more counts. The rearrangement uses TRBV7-2 and TRBJ2-7; D is possibly TRBD2 (5 bases). Trimming pared 1 base from V and 3 bases from J, leaving 13 bases between. Germline CDR1 SGHTA, CDR2 FQGNSA. The CDR3 sequence is 15 residues long. This chain's CDR3 is CASSLGPSLGYEQYF. The CDR3 DNA follows: TGTGCCAGCAGCTTAGGCCCCTCACTAGGCTACGAGCAGTACTTC.

At least ten counts were recorded for this clonotype. This chain connects TRBV24-1 to TRBJ2-1; D not resolved. CDR1 and CDR2 from the germline V gene are KGHDR and SFDVKD. The CDR3 contains 20 residues. The V gene lost 4 bases and the J gene lost 3 bases, with 27 bases spanning the gap. CDR3 amino acids: CATSEASDSFGVALYNEQFF. Written as DNA, the CDR3 is TGTGCCACCAGTGAAGCCTCTGACTCCTTTGGTGTAGCCCTCTACAATGAGCAGTTCTTC.